This TCR beta chain appears in the sequencing data of a study of response to subunit inactivated influenza vaccine. Deletions cut 0 bases from V and 4 bases from J, with 13 bases between. The CDR3 runs 15 residues. CDR1 is SGDLS, CDR2 YYNGEE, per germline. Via MiXCR, TCRdb re-called the RT-PCR reads, giving one row per CDR3 protein. The sample holds about 170,000 distinct CDR3 sequences, about 11% seen once. Study-level findings and limits: T cells newly recruited by each seasonal influenza vaccination are few, the authors suggested.

This clonotype showed up just a few times. Its target is unknown. The sequence was obtained from a man aged 45 to 70 who received an inactivated influenza vaccine. The V gene is TRBV9, the J gene TRBJ1-2; the D gene is possibly TRBD1 (5 bases). The input for sequencing was CD8+ T cells sorted from PBMCs, taken 23 months after vaccination. The CDR3: CASSVVSGGGYGYTF. The CDR3, as DNA: TGTGCCAGCAGCGTAGTATCCGGGGGAGGCTATGGCTACACCTTC.